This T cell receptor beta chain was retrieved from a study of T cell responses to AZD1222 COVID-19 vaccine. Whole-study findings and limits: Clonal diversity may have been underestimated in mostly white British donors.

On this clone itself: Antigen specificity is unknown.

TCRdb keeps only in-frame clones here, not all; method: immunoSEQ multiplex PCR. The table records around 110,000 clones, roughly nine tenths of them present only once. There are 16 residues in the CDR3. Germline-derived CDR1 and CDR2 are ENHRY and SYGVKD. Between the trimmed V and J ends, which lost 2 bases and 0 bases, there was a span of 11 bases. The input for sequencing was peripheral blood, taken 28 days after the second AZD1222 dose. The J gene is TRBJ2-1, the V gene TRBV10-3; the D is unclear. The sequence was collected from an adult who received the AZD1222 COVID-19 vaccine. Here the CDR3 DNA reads TGTGCCATCAGTGAGAGGAGTTTAAGCTCCTACAATGAGCAGTTCTTC. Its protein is CAISERSLSSYNEQFF.